A single sample gave rise to the 26 T cell receptor beta chains below, sequenced in a study of lymphopenia after photon versus proton radiotherapy. The data were produced by immunoSEQ multiplex PCR, yet TCRdb's version contains in-frame clones alone and is incomplete. Among some 27,000 clones listed, about four fifths were seen once. The input for sequencing was peripheral blood, taken from a patient treated with photon-based radiotherapy. The receptors shown here come from a man between 45 and 60 years old with gastric cancer.

DNA of the CDR3: TGTGCCAGCATCTACGGTGAAGCTTTCTTT. It codes for CASIYGEAFF. The rearrangement uses TRBV6-1 and TRBJ1-1; D unresolved. Germline assignment: CDR1 MNHNS and CDR2 SASEGT. V was trimmed by 7 bases and J by 7 bases, leaving 7 bases between them. The length of the CDR3 is 10 residues.

The gene calls are TRBV9 and TRBJ1-2; 12 bases map to TRBD1. The CDR3 runs 15 residues. V shed 2 bases and J 7 bases; nucleotides not matched to a gene: 6. CDR1 is SGDLS, CDR2 YYNGEE, per germline. The CDR3 reads CASSVTGQGASGYTF. For the CDR3, the DNA is TGTGCCAGCAGCGTTACGGGACAGGGGGCTAGTGGCTACACCTTC.

V gene TRBV12-5 combines with J gene TRBJ2-2; D is ambiguous. Between the trimmed V and J ends, which lost 0 bases and 1 base, there was a span of 9 bases. The CDR3 is 16 residues long. CDR1 and CDR2 (germline): LGHNT, FRNRAP. The CDR3 region has the DNA TGTGCTAGTGGTTTGGTAATTGGCAAGAACACCGGGGAGCTGTTTTTT. As protein: CASGLVIGKNTGELFF.

By share, this clone ranks as medium-sized (0.01 to 0.1%). The chain uses TRBV5-1 and TRBJ1-1; 9 positions agree with TRBD1. The J segment lost 1 base and the V segment lost 4 bases, leaving 17 bases of the junction unmatched. Germline assignment: CDR1 SGHRS and CDR2 YFSETQ. This CDR3 region has 19 residues. The CDR3 DNA reads as TGCGCCAGCAGCCCATTAGAAGGGACAGGGCTCCTTAGGAACACTGAAGCTTTCTTT. It translates to CASSPLEGTGLLRNTEAFF.

The chain employs TRBV10-1 and TRBJ2-3; 8 bases line up with TRBD2. Germline lookup yields CDR1 WNHNN and CDR2 SYGVQD (reference sequence). This CDR3 region has 14 residues. V lost 3 bases to trimming and J lost 5 bases; unmatched junction nucleotides: 4. DNA for the CDR3: TGCGCCAGCAGTGATCTTGCGGGGGGAGATACGCAGTATTTT. Translation: CASSDLAGGDTQYF.

This clone was observed a few times. The chain joins TRBV7-2 to TRBJ1-5, with unresolved D. Germline CDR1 SGHTA, CDR2 FQGNSA. V lost 1 base and J lost 8, with 9 bases in between. This CDR3 spans 13 amino acids. The CDR3 here is CASSLGLDKPQHF. The CDR3 DNA is TGTGCCAGCAGCTTAGGGTTGGATAAGCCCCAGCATTTT.

Only one count was recorded for this clone. The chain employs TRBV10-3 and TRBJ2-2; 11 bases line up with TRBD2. This CDR3 spans 17 amino acids. The germline CDR1 and CDR2 sequences are ENHRY and SYGVKD. Trimming took 7 bases from V and 1 from J; bases not matched to a gene: 8. The CDR3 sequence is CAIIKTSGARNTGELFF. CDR3 in DNA: TGTGCCATCATAAAGACTAGCGGGGCCCGGAACACCGGGGAGCTGTTTTTT.

This chain joins TRBV30 and TRBJ1-5; D unresolved. Looked up from germline, CDR1 is GTSNPN and CDR2 is SVGIG (reference sequence). The CDR3 totals 13 residues. Trimming took 0 bases from V and 11 from J, leaving 14 bases between them. The CDR3 nucleotides read TGTGCCTGGAGTGTAAATTATGGTGGGTCCCAGCATTTT. This gives the protein CAWSVNYGGSQHF.

In nucleotides, the CDR3 is TGTGCCAGCTCACCGTTACCCCCGAACACTGAAGCTTTCTTT. Its translation is CASSPLPPNTEAFF. The chain carries TRBV18 and TRBJ1-1; unclear D gene. Germline lookup yields CDR1 KGHSH and CDR2 LQKENI. V was shortened by 3 bases and J by 1 base, with 9 bases between the two germline ends. The CDR3 loop spans 14 amino acids. Based on the CDR3 plus reference TRBV18 and TRBJ1-1, the full variable domain is NAGVMQNPRHLVRRRGQEARLRCSPMKGHSHVYWYRQLPEEGLKFMVYLQKENIIDESGMPKERFSAEFPKEGPSILRIQQVVRGDSAAYFCASSPLPPNTEAFFGQGTRLTVV.

The gene calls are TRBV12-5 and TRBJ2-2, with D maybe TRBD1 (6 bases). V lost 0 bases and J lost 5, with 10 bases in between. Germline V gene sequence: CDR1 LGHNT, CDR2 FRNRAP. The CDR3 covers 15 residues. CDR3 loop: CASGLVAQGTGELFF. The DNA of the CDR3 is TGTGCTAGTGGTTTGGTAGCACAGGGTACCGGGGAGCTGTTTTTT.

The chain recombines TRBV10-3 with TRBJ2-1; 10 bases align to TRBD1. The CDR3 is made up of 14 amino acids. With 6 bases clipped from V and 8 bases from J, the junction kept 7 bases outside the gene matches. Per germline, CDR1 ENHRY and CDR2 SYGVKD. DNA of the CDR3: TGTGCCATCAGGCGGGACAGGGGCAGGGATGAGCAGTTCTTC. It yields the protein CAIRRDRGRDEQFF.

As concerns this clone: Different DNA sequences within this sample yield the same CDR3. The V gene is TRBV11-3, the J gene TRBJ1-1, with D hard to call. CDR3 length: 13 residues. Germline CDR1 and CDR2: SGHNT and YENEEA. Trimming pared 4 bases from V and 0 bases from J, leaving 6 bases between. The CDR3 reads CASSSRMNTEAFF. CDR3 nucleotide sequence: TGTGCCAGCAGCTCCAGGATGAACACTGAAGCTTTCTTT.

The chain joins TRBV15 to TRBJ2-1; D not certain. From germline, CDR1 is LNHNV and CDR2 YYDKDF (reference sequence). The CDR3 runs 13 residues. Between the trimmed V and J ends, which lost 4 bases and 6 bases, there was a span of 10 bases. CDR3 in amino acids: CATSIYQGNEQFF. Written as DNA, the CDR3 is TGTGCCACCAGCATCTACCAAGGCAATGAGCAGTTCTTC.

As DNA, the CDR3 is TGTGCCAGCAGTTACTTGGGGGCCGGCGCCTACGAGCAGTACGTC. Translating gives CASSYLGAGAYEQYV. The V call is TRBV6-6, the J call TRBJ2-7; a possible D gene is TRBD1 (6 bases). This CDR3 comprises 15 residues. Germline V gene lookup returns CDR1 MNHNY and CDR2 SVGAGI (reference sequence). V was cut by 1 base and J by 2 bases, with 12 bases left in between.

By sample share, this clone is medium-sized. V gene TRBV29-1 combines with J gene TRBJ1-1; TRBD1 matches 7 bases. The CDR3 length is 15 residues. CDR1 and CDR2 from the germline V gene are SQVTM and ANQGSEA. V lost 4 bases and J lost 0; bases outside the gene matches: 8. Written as DNA, the CDR3 is TGCAGCGTTGTGGGCGGGAGGGGGCTGAACACTGAAGCTTTCTTT. Translating gives CSVVGGRGLNTEAFF.

The rearrangement links TRBV4-3 to TRBJ2-3; TRBD2 aligns across 8 bases. Trimming at V came to 0 bases and at J to 0 bases, leaving 14 bases not matched to a gene. The CDR3 totals 20 residues. Germline V gene lookup returns CDR1 LGHNA and CDR2 YSLEER. CDR3 region: CASSQEVWRGASLSTDTQYF. The CDR3 DNA follows: TGCGCCAGCAGCCAAGAAGTGTGGCGGGGGGCTTCCCTTAGCACAGATACGCAGTATTTT.

The chain joins TRBV29-1 to TRBJ2-3; 9 positions agree with TRBD2. CDR3 size: 13 residues. Looked up from germline, CDR1 is SQVTM and CDR2 is ANQGSEA. The V and J ends lost 3 bases and 5 bases, in that order; junction bases with no gene match: 3. The CDR3 protein is CSVEAGGRDTQYF. The CDR3 nucleotides read TGCAGCGTTGAGGCGGGGGGGCGAGATACGCAGTATTTT.

The gene calls are TRBV30 and TRBJ2-7; 9 nucleotides line up with TRBD2. The CDR3 consists of 15 residues. Germline V gene data show CDR1 as GTSNPN and CDR2 as SVGIG (reference sequence). After removal of 2 bases from V and 2 bases from J, the junction contained 7 bases not matched to a gene. The CDR3 reads CAWSSATSGAYEQYF. The CDR3 nucleotides are TGTGCCTGGAGTTCCGCGACTAGCGGCGCCTACGAGCAGTACTTC.

This clone occurred a few times. The rearrangement uses TRBV6-5 and TRBJ2-2; 9 nucleotides align to TRBD2. V shed 1 base and J 5 bases; nucleotides not matched to a gene: 5. This CDR3 is 16 amino acids long. Germline CDR1 reads MNHEY; CDR2 reads SVGAGI. This CDR3 reads CASSYLLAGRTGELFF. CDR3 nucleotides: TGTGCCAGCAGTTACTTGCTAGCGGGGAGGACCGGGGAGCTGTTTTTT.

The V call is TRBV12-2, the J call TRBJ1-2; TRBD1, the table's D call, was not compared with the DNA. TRBV12-2 is assigned pseudogene status. The CDR3 consists of 15 residues. CDR3 sequence reads: CASRCRRGSVGGYTF. CDR3 DNA: TGTGCAAGTCGCTGCCGCAGGGGGTCGGTGGGTGGCTACACCTTC.

The rearrangement uses TRBV11-2 and TRBJ2-7, with D unclear. Trimming pared 2 bases from V and 7 bases from J, leaving 6 bases between. The length of the CDR3 is 11 residues. Germline V gives CDR1 SGHAT, CDR2 FQNNGV. In DNA, the CDR3 is TGTGCCAGCAGCTTAACTCAAGAGCAGTACTTC. It translates to CASSLTQEQYF.

This chain joins TRBV6-5 and TRBJ2-3; 7 nucleotides align to TRBD1. This CDR3 has 15 residues. V lost 6 bases, J lost 1 base, and 7 bases stayed unmatched. CDR1 MNHEY and CDR2 SVGAGI come from the germline V gene. As DNA, the CDR3 is TGTGCCAGCAGCCTTCGACAGGGCGGCACAGATACGCAGTATTTT. This gives the protein CASSLRQGGTDTQYF.

The V and J genes are TRBV7-8 and TRBJ2-7, with 7 bases matching TRBD2. This CDR3 is 12 amino acids long. Unmatched junction bases numbered 4, after V lost 5 bases and J lost 6 bases. Germline values: CDR1 SGHVS, CDR2 FQNEAQ. The CDR3 region is CASSPGGVEQYF. CDR3 bases: TGTGCCAGCAGCCCTGGGGGGGTCGAGCAGTACTTC.

The J gene is TRBJ2-3, the V gene TRBV4-3; TRBD2 agrees at 9 bases. CDR3 length equals 17 residues. CDR1 is LGHNA and CDR2 is YSLEER in the germline V gene. V was pared by 1 base and J by 2 bases, with 7 bases of the junction left unmatched. The CDR3 spells CASSQAKAGGPTDTQYF. The CDR3 DNA reads TGCGCCAGCAGCCAAGCGAAGGCGGGGGGGCCCACAGATACGCAGTATTTT.

The table lists this clone with a count of one. This sequence joins TRBV7-2 and TRBJ2-5; perhaps D is TRBD1 or TRBD2 (5 bases each). The CDR3 has 15 amino acids. V lost 0 bases and J lost 5, with 13 bases in between. Per germline, CDR1 SGHTA and CDR2 FQGNSA. The CDR3 is CASSLAAEGRETQYF. CDR3 sequence (DNA): TGTGCCAGCAGCTTAGCGGCAGAGGGGCGGGAGACCCAGTACTTC.

V gene TRBV15 combines with J gene TRBJ2-2; D remains ambiguous. The CDR3 is made up of 16 amino acids. V was trimmed by 0 bases and J by 2 bases, leaving 10 bases between them. The V gene's germline CDR1 is LNHNV and CDR2 YYDKDF (reference sequence). In DNA form, the CDR3 reads TGTGCCACCAGCAGAGAAAGGTCCGGAAACACCGGGGAGCTGTTTTTT. Its protein product is CATSRERSGNTGELFF.